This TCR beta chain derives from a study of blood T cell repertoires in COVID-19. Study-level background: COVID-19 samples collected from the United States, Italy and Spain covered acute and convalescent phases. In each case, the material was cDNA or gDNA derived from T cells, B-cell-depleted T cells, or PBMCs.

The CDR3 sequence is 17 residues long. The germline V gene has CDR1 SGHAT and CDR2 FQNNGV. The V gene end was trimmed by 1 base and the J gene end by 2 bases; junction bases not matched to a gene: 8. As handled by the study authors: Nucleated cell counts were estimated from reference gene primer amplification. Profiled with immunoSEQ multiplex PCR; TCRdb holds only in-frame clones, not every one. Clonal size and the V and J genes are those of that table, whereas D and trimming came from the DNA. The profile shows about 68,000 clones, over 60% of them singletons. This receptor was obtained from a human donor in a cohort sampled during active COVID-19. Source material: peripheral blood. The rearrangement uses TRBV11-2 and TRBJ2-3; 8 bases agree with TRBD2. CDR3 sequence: CASSLGISGTSTDTQYF. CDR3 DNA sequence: TGTGCCAGCAGCTTAGGAATTAGCGGGACTTCCACAGATACGCAGTATTTT. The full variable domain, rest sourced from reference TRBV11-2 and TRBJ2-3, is EAGVAQSPRYKIIEKRQSVAFWCNPISGHATLYWYQQILGQGPKLLIQFQNNGVVDDSQLPKDRFSAERLKGVDSTLKIQPAKLEDSAVYLCASSLGISGTSTDTQYFGPGTRLTVL.